This T cell receptor beta chain was identified during a study of blood T cell repertoires in COVID-19. Overall study context: COVID-19 samples from acute and convalescent phases originated in the United States, Italy and Spain. Sample material is recorded as cDNA or gDNA derived from T cells, B-cell-depleted T cells, or PBMCs.

Original methodology: It was from reference gene primer amplification that nucleated cell counts were estimated. Assay: immunoSEQ multiplex PCR; the TCRdb copy retains only in-frame clones and omits some. The D gene and trimming were derived from the DNA, and the V and J assignments and clone size from that table. The table has 71,000 or so clones, roughly 80% seen once. Germline V gene data show CDR1 as MNHEY and CDR2 as SMNVEV (reference sequence). The CDR3 runs 13 residues. The V and J ends lost 6 bases and 12 bases respectively, with 21 bases between them. Sample: peripheral blood. This clonotype was obtained from a man in his 70s with acute or convalescent COVID-19. This chain links TRBV27 with TRBJ2-7; D is possibly TRBD1 (6 bases). Written as DNA, the CDR3 is TGTGCCAGCAGCCCAAATCTACAGGGCTGGCCGTACTTC. This encodes CASSPNLQGWPYF.